These 5 T cell receptor beta chains share one sample of origin, sequenced in a study of T-cell memory formation after mild COVID-19. TCRdb reprocessed the 5' RACE reads via MiXCR and lists one record per CDR3 protein. This table holds fewer than 650,000 distinct CDR3 sequences, roughly 20% found once. Sequencing input: PBMCs or a T cell subset sorted from them (not recorded which). The receptor source for this set is an adult woman who had mild COVID-19 (a few samples of this study predate the infection). Cell type and time point are not known.

The rearrangement joins TRBV7-8 to TRBJ1-2; maybe TRBD1 (6 bases). This CDR3 is built from 14 residues. Germline V gives CDR1 SGHVS, CDR2 FQNEAQ. V was shortened by 11 bases and J by 4 bases, with 20 bases between the two germline ends. The CDR3 sequence is CAGTIRDKRYGYTF. CDR3 nucleotide sequence: TGTGCCGGAACGATCCGGGACAAGCGCTATGGCTACACCTTC.

This clonotype has more than one count but fewer than ten. The chain employs TRBV5-4 and TRBJ2-7, with 14 nucleotides matching TRBD2. Losses at the gene ends were 3 bases for V and 0 bases for J; bases not matched to a gene: 5. The germline gives CDR1 SGHNT, CDR2 YYREEE (reference sequence). The length of the CDR3 is 17 residues. The CDR3 DNA follows: TGTGCCAGCAGCTCCGGGACTAGCGGGAGTGCCTCCTACGAGCAGTACTTC. Translated: CASSSGTSGSASYEQYF.

This clonotype occurred many times. This sequence joins TRBV5-1 and TRBJ1-4; 7 bases are a match to TRBD1. This CDR3 contains 16 residues. After removal of 3 bases from V and 6 bases from J, the junction contained 11 bases not matched to a gene. Germline loops: CDR1 SGHRS, CDR2 YFSETQ. CDR3 protein: CASSWGQPTRDEKLFF. CDR3 sequence (DNA): TGCGCCAGCAGCTGGGGACAGCCAACGAGGGATGAAAAACTGTTTTTT.

This clonotype has more than one count but fewer than ten. V gene TRBV3-1 combines with J gene TRBJ1-1; no firm D call. This CDR3 comprises 15 residues. V was pared by 4 bases and J by 1 base, with 13 bases between. Germline-derived CDR1 and CDR2 are LGHDT and YNNKEL (reference sequence). The CDR3 nucleotides are TGTGCCAGCAGCCTCCACCCTGACGGGAACACTGAAGCTTTCTTT. This gives the protein CASSLHPDGNTEAFF.

V gene TRBV19 combines with J gene TRBJ2-5; D is undetermined. The germline V gene encodes CDR1 LNHDA and CDR2 SQIVND (reference sequence). V lost 1 base and J 5 bases, leaving 20 bases between the germline ends. The CDR3 runs 17 residues. CDR3 sequence: CASSIAFSETLLETQYF. The CDR3 region has the DNA TGTGCCAGTAGTATAGCGTTCTCGGAGACACTTCTGGAGACCCAGTACTTC.